The 3 T cell receptor beta chains listed next were all sequenced from one sample in a study of T-cell reconstitution after alpha-beta-depleted transplantation in children. Molecular barcoding with unique molecular identifiers was used for the TCRbeta library. Via MiXCR, TCRdb re-called the PCR reads, giving one row per CDR3 protein. The top ten hold 35% to 45% of the sample, which has approximately 190,000 distinct CDR3 sequences, approximately 8.4% seen once. The source material was PBMCs, mostly from graft donor cells, sampled 360 days after TCRalphabeta/CD19-depleted stem cell transplant. The source is a male patient under 10 years old who had a stem cell transplant for acute myeloid leukemia, so the T cells may come from the graft donor.

This clonotype was observed at least ten times. This chain uses TRBV12-3 or TRBV12-4 with TRBJ2-2; no firm D call. The ends were cut back, 7 bases at V and 3 bases at J, with 12 bases in the middle. CDR3 length: 14 residues. This CDR3 reads CASMGSAYTGELFF. The CDR3 nucleotides read TGTGCCAGCATGGGGTCGGCCTACACCGGGGAGCTGTTTTTT.

Notes on this clonotype: At one end, the junction sequence differs from germline, possibly due to a read error. The rearrangement joins TRBV7-7 to TRBJ2-2; TRBD2 matches 7 bases. Germline loops: CDR1 SSHAT, CDR2 FNYEAQ (reference sequence). The CDR3 covers 15 residues. The CDR3 sequence is CASSPGRAATGELFF. The CDR3, as DNA: TGTGCTAGCAGCCCAGGGAGGGCAGCCACCGGGGAGCTGTTTTTT.

This clonotype has more than one count but fewer than ten. V usage is TRBV7-9 and J usage is TRBJ2-1; D possibly uses TRBD1 or TRBD2 (5 bases each). The CDR3 length is 17 residues. Trimming removed 5 bases at V and 0 bases at J, with 17 bases between. The germline gives CDR1 SEHNR, CDR2 FQNEAQ (reference sequence). For the CDR3, the DNA is TGTGCCAGCAGCCCGGGACCGACAATGGGCTCCTACAATGAGCAGTTCTTC. Translation gives CASSPGPTMGSYNEQFF.